This TCR beta chain stems from a study of T cell repertoires in cytomegalovirus infection. Study details: Public TCR beta signature analysis indicated the presence of both CMV infection and matching HLA type.

This clonotype was seen more than once but under ten times. MiXCR, applied by TCRdb to the reads, yields one record per CDR3 protein. The sample includes a few hundred thousand distinct CDR3 sequences, about a sixth of them seen just once. Per germline, CDR1 MDHEN and CDR2 SYDVKM. The CDR3 is 16 residues long. V dropped 5 bases and J dropped 2; count of bases not matched to a gene: 7. The source of this sequence is a human donor in good health (CMV status not recorded). Some clones in this sample may be carry-over from other donors' samples. The chain joins TRBV28 to TRBJ2-7, with 12 bases aligning to TRBD2. Specimen: CD8+ T cells from PBMCs. The CDR3 coding sequence is TGTGCCAGCAGTCCACTCAGACTAGCGGGGGCCTACGAGCAGTACTTC. This sequence encodes CASSPLRLAGAYEQYF.